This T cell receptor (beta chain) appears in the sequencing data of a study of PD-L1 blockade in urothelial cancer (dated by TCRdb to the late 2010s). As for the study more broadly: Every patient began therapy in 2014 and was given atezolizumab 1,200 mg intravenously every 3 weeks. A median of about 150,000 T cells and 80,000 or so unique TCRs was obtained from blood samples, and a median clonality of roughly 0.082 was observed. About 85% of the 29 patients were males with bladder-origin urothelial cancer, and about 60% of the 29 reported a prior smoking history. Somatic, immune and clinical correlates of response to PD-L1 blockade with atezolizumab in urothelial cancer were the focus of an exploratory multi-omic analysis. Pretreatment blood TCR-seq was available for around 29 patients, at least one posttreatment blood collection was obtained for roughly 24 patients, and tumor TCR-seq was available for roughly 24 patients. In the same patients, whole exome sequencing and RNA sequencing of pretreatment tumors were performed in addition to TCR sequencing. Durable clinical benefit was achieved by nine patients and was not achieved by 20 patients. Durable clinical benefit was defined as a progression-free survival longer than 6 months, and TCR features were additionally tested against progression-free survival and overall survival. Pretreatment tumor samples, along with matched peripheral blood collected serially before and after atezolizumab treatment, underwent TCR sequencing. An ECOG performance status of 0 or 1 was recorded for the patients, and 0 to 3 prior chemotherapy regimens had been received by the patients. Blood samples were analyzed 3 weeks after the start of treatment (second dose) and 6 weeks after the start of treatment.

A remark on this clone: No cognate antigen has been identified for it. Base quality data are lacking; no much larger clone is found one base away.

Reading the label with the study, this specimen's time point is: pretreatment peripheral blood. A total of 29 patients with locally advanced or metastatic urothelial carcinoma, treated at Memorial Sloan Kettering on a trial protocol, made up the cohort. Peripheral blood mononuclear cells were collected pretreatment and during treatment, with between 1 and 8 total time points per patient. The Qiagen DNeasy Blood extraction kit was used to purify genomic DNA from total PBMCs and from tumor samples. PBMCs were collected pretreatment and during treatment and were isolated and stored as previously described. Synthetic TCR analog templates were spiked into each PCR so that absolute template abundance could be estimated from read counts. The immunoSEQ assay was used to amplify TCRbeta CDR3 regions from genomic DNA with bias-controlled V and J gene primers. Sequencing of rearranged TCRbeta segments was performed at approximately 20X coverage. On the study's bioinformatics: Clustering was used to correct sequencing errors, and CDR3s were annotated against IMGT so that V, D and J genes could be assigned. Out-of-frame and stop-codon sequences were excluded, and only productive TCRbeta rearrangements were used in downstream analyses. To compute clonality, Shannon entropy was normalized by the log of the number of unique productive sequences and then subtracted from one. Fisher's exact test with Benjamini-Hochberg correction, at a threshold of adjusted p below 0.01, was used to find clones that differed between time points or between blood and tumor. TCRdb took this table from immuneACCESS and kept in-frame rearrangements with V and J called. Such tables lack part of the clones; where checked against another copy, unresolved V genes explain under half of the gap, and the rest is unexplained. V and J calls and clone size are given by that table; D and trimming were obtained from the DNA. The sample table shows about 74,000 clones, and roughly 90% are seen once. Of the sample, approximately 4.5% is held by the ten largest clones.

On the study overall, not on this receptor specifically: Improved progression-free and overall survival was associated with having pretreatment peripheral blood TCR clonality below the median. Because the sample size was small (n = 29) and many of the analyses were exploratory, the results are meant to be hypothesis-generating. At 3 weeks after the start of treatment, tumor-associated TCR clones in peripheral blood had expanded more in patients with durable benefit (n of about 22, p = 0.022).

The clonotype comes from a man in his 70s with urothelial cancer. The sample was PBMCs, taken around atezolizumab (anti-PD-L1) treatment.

For the CDR3, the sequence is CASRTRGHGEQYF. In nucleotide form, the sequence is TGCGCCAGCAGGACCAGGGGTCACGGCGAGCAGTACTTC. In this chain, TRBV5-1 is recombined with TRBJ2-7; the D gene is possibly TRBD1, with 6 bases matching. According to the germline V gene, CDR1 reads SGHRS and CDR2 reads YFSETQ. The CDR3 starts with the cysteine, ends with the phenylalanine, and has 13 residues. The only DNA kept is the CDR3, 39 bases in frame from the first base. The junction shows trimming of 5 bases on V and 6 bases on J, plus 15 bases between the germline ends.